This T cell receptor beta chain was captured in a study of cytomegalovirus exposure and HLA in healthy donors. The length of the CDR3 is 16 residues. The germline V gene has CDR1 SGHDT and CDR2 YYEEEE. J gave up 4 bases and V 3 bases, and 8 bases lay outside the gene matches. PCR involved 60 Vbeta and 13 Jbeta primers. Method: immunoSEQ multiplex PCR; TCRdb's copy keeps in-frame clones and lacks some. The sample has some 140,000 clones; around 75% are singletons. The chain recombines TRBV5-6 with TRBJ2-7, with 12 bases identical to TRBD2. The sequence was collected from a man younger than 45 in good health and CMV-seronegative. The sequenced sample consisted of PBMCs. The CDR3 bases are TGTGCCAGCAGCTCACACACGACTAGCGGGAGTTACGAGCAGTACTTC. This translates into CASSSHTTSGSYEQYF.